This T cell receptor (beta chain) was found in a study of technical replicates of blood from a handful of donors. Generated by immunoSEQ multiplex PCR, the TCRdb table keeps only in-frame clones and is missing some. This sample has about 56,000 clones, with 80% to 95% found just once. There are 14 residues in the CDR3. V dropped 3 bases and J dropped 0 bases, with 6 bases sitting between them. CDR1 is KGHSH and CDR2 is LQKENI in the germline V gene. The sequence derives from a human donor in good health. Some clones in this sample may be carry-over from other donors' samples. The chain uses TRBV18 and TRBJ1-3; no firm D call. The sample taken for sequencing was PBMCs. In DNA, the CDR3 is TGTGCCAGCTCACCCTATTACTCTGGAAACACCATATATTTT. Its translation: CASSPYYSGNTIYF.